What follows is one T cell receptor beta chain and its context. The sample belongs to a study of blood T cell repertoires in COVID-19. The germline V gene has CDR1 MGHRA and CDR2 YSYEKL. Trimming shortened V by 1 base and J by 7 bases, and 7 bases separated the two germline ends. The CDR3 runs 12 residues. TCRdb's copy holds only in-frame clones and misses some; the assay was immunoSEQ multiplex PCR. The sample lists approximately 200,000 clones, 85% occurring once. The chain joins TRBV4-1 to TRBJ2-5; D is undetermined. Sequenced input: PBMCs or T cells enriched from blood (not recorded which). The TCR comes from a man aged 35 to 55 who had recovered from COVID-19. DNA of the CDR3: TGCGCCAGCAGCCAAGCGTACGGGACCCAGTACTTC. This gives the protein CASSQAYGTQYF.